The 26 T cell receptor beta chains reported below all come from one sample, sequenced in a study of blood T cells in healthy people across ages. It was with a sample-barcoded 5' primer and a J-beta primer mix that a second PCR of roughly 7 to 12 cycles was run. Via MiXCR, TCRdb re-called the 5' RACE reads, giving one row per CDR3 protein. Here the sample spans about 1.1 million distinct CDR3 sequences, around two fifths being singletons. Input material: blood. The receptor set was obtained from a man aged 18 to 29 in good health.

The chain has TRBV10-3 and TRBJ2-3; D gene unclear. The germline V gene has CDR1 ENHRY and CDR2 SYGVKD. The CDR3 contains 10 residues. V lost 11 bases and J 3 bases, leaving 6 bases between the germline ends. The DNA for the CDR3 is TGTGCCTATGGGACAGATACGCAGTATTTT. This encodes CAYGTDTQYF.

This sequence joins TRBV12-3 or TRBV12-4 and TRBJ1-1, with unresolved D. V lost 7 bases and J 3 bases, leaving 21 bases between the germline ends. This CDR3 is built from 16 residues. The CDR3 sequence: CASILDYGPLDTEAFF. The CDR3 bases are TGTGCCAGCATCCTTGATTACGGGCCTCTGGACACTGAAGCTTTCTTT.

This clonotype was seen a handful of times. The genes are TRBV2 and TRBJ2-1, with a possible D match to TRBD1 (5 bases). The germline gives CDR1 SNHLY, CDR2 FYNNEI. V shed 2 bases and J shed 8 bases, with 13 bases lying between them. The CDR3 extends over 14 amino acids. CDR3 DNA sequence: TGTGCCAGCAGTGAAACTGGCAGGGTCCATGAGCAGTTCTTC. The encoded protein is CASSETGRVHEQFF.

This clonotype occurred a few times. V and J are TRBV20-1 and TRBJ1-5; D gene unclear. Germline CDR1 and CDR2: DFQATT and SNEGSKA (reference sequence). The V end was cut by 4 bases, the J end by 9 bases, with 10 bases between. The CDR3 spans 11 residues. CDR3 protein: CSAMAVPPQHF. In DNA, the CDR3 is TGCAGTGCTATGGCCGTTCCGCCCCAGCATTTT.

Regarding this clonotype: One junction end does not reproduce the germline sequence, and a read error may be involved. V gene TRBV6-6 combines with J gene TRBJ1-1, with D perhaps TRBD1 (6 bases). The germline gives CDR1 MNHNY, CDR2 SVGAGI (reference sequence). The CDR3 extends over 17 amino acids. The CDR3 reads CVSRRTVRGFLNTEAFF. The DNA of the CDR3 is TGTGTCAGCAGGAGGACAGTGAGGGGTTTTTTGAACACTGAAGCTTTCTTT.

This clonotype has only a few counts. At one of its ends the junction is not consistent with the germline gene, which may arise from a read error. V and J are TRBV20-1 and TRBJ2-1; TRBD1 might be the D (6 bases). CDR1 and CDR2 from the germline V gene are DFQATT and SNEGSKA (reference sequence). This CDR3 contains 16 residues. Here the CDR3 reads CSAQGPNRDSYNEQFF. CDR3 bases: TGCAGTGCCCAGGGACCCAACAGGGATTCCTACAATGAGCAGTTCTTT.

The V gene is TRBV27, the J gene TRBJ2-7, with 9 bases aligning to TRBD1. Losses at the gene ends were 8 bases for V and 2 bases for J; bases not matched to a gene: 13. The CDR3 spans 16 residues. Germline-derived CDR1 and CDR2 are MNHEY and SMNVEV (reference sequence). CDR3 in amino acids: CASGTVTRTGAYEQYF. The CDR3 DNA reads as TGTGCCAGCGGAACAGTAACCAGGACAGGGGCCTACGAGCAGTACTTC.

The chain uses TRBV27 and TRBJ1-1; D unresolved. V was trimmed by 0 bases and J by 5 bases, leaving 10 bases between them. CDR1 and CDR2 from the germline V gene are MNHEY and SMNVEV (reference sequence). This CDR3 has 14 amino acids. This chain's CDR3 is CASSLSRGWTEAFF. Here the CDR3 DNA reads TGTGCCAGCAGTTTATCGCGGGGTTGGACTGAAGCTTTCTTT.

In the case of this clonotype: A read error may produce the germline difference seen at one junction end. The gene calls are TRBV4-2 and TRBJ1-1; a possible D gene is TRBD1 (5 bases). This CDR3 spans 14 amino acids. Germline loops: CDR1 LGHNA, CDR2 YNFKEQ. The CDR3 bases are TGCGCCAGCAGCCAAGCTGGGGGGAACACTGAAGCTTTCTTT. Encoded protein: CASSQAGGNTEAFF.

The CDR3 spells CSAPGSPEQFF. The CDR3 region has the DNA TGCAGTGCCCCTGGGAGTCCTGAGCAGTTCTTC. The chain combines TRBV20-1 with TRBJ2-1; D is possibly TRBD2 (5 bases). Looked up from germline, CDR1 is DFQATT and CDR2 is SNEGSKA (reference sequence). V was cut by 6 bases and J by 9 bases, with 12 bases left in between. The CDR3 totals 11 residues.

The sample holds a few counts of this clonotype. J is TRBJ1-1 and V is TRBV20-1; D might be TRBD1 (6 bases). Per germline, CDR1 DFQATT and CDR2 SNEGSKA (reference sequence). The CDR3 runs to 21 residues. Trimming removed 6 bases from V and 0 bases from J, with 35 bases in between. CDR3 protein: CSAITYRADPPPARMNTEAFF. The CDR3 DNA reads as TGCAGTGCCATCACCTACAGGGCCGACCCACCCCCTGCTCGAATGAACACTGAAGCTTTCTTT.

This clonotype was detected only once. The J gene is TRBJ1-2, the V gene TRBV4-3; D unclear. V lost 0 bases and J 1 base, leaving 9 bases between the germline ends. The CDR3 is 15 amino acids. Germline-derived CDR1 and CDR2 are LGHNA and YSLEER. CDR3 sequence reads: CASSQEYCINYGYTF. The CDR3 DNA follows: TGCGCCAGCAGCCAAGAGTACTGCATTAACTATGGCTACACCTTC.

The rearrangement joins TRBV10-3 to TRBJ1-5; 9 bases map to TRBD1. Germline V gene sequence: CDR1 ENHRY, CDR2 SYGVKD. The CDR3 extends over 18 amino acids. V lost 6 bases and J lost 0; bases outside the gene matches: 12. The CDR3 protein is CAIREPGQGSYSNQPQHF. The CDR3 region has the DNA TGTGCCATCAGAGAACCGGGACAGGGATCTTATAGCAATCAGCCCCAGCATTTT.

This sequence joins TRBV7-2 and TRBJ2-3; D may correspond to TRBD1 or TRBD2 (6 bases each). Trimming left V 1 base short and J 3 bases short, with 20 bases between. Germline CDR1 SGHTA, CDR2 FQGNSA. This CDR3 is built from 18 residues. The CDR3 loop reads CASSLEYLGGEVTDTQYF. The CDR3 coding sequence is TGTGCCAGCAGCTTAGAATATCTGGGGGGCGAAGTGACAGATACGCAGTATTTT.

This clonotype has a handful of counts. This rearrangement joins TRBV12-3 or TRBV12-4 to TRBJ2-3; TRBD2 matches at 7 bases. The CDR3 runs 19 residues. V lost 8 bases and J lost 0; bases outside the gene matches: 20. CDR3 residues: CASAPLPGREASSTDTQYF. CDR3 DNA: TGTGCCAGCGCACCGCTTCCGGGACGGGAGGCCTCTAGCACAGATACGCAGTATTTT.

This clonotype occurred many times. The chain recombines TRBV29-1 with TRBJ2-1; maybe TRBD1 (6 bases). V was trimmed by 5 bases and J by 0 bases, leaving 11 bases between them. This CDR3 region has 14 residues. Germline values: CDR1 SQVTM, CDR2 ANQGSEA. This chain's CDR3 is CSVSTGSSYNEQFF. The DNA of the CDR3 is TGCAGCGTTTCAACAGGGAGCTCCTACAATGAGCAGTTCTTC.

The rearrangement joins TRBV7-2 to TRBJ2-7; D is perhaps TRBD1 or TRBD2 (6 bases each). The CDR3 consists of 15 residues. Germline assignment: CDR1 SGHTA and CDR2 FQGNSA. V was shortened by 1 base and J by 2 bases, with 12 bases between the two germline ends. The CDR3 sequence: CASSLGLGGPYEQYF. The CDR3 DNA reads TGTGCCAGCAGCTTAGGACTAGGGGGACCCTACGAGCAGTACTTC.

The V call is TRBV13, the J call TRBJ1-1, with D maybe TRBD1 (5 bases). V was cut by 3 bases and J by 11 bases, with 13 bases left in between. Germline V CDR1 and CDR2: PRHDT, FYEKMQ (reference sequence). CDR3 size: 12 residues. CDR3 in amino acids: CASSLGRVRAFF. The CDR3 DNA follows: TGTGCCAGCAGCTTGGGACGTGTCAGGGCTTTCTTT.

The chain has TRBV6-5 and TRBJ2-1, with 10 bases matching TRBD2. Germline lookup yields CDR1 MNHEY and CDR2 SVGAGI. This CDR3 spans 14 amino acids. V shed 7 bases, J shed 5 bases, and the junction held 5 bases outside the gene matches. CDR3 loop: CASNQRGGNNEQFF. CDR3 bases: TGTGCCAGCAACCAGCGGGGGGGAAACAATGAGCAGTTCTTC.

A few counts support this clonotype. The chain is built from TRBV20-1 and TRBJ1-2; 7 bases map to TRBD1. Germline trimming cut 5 bases from V and 2 bases from J; bases unmatched to any gene: 8. In germline, CDR1 is DFQATT, CDR2 SNEGSKA (reference sequence). The CDR3 runs to 14 residues. CDR3 in amino acids: CSAWGDSVNYGYTF. In nucleotides, the CDR3 is TGCAGTGCTTGGGGGGACAGTGTCAACTATGGCTACACCTTC.

V gene TRBV5-1 combines with J gene TRBJ2-5; D unclear. V lost 1 base and J lost 4, with 14 bases in between. Germline loops: CDR1 SGHRS, CDR2 YFSETQ. The CDR3 totals 15 residues. The CDR3 reads CASSLLGQVLETQYF. Here the CDR3 DNA reads TGCGCCAGCAGCTTGCTGGGCCAGGTGTTAGAGACCCAGTACTTC.

The chain joins TRBV28 to TRBJ1-4, with 10 bases matching TRBD1. This CDR3 is 14 amino acids long. Germline V lookup: CDR1 MDHEN, CDR2 SYDVKM. With V trimmed by 8 bases and J by 8 bases, 8 bases remained unmatched. CDR3 protein: CASRQGAGWEKLFF. In DNA, the CDR3 is TGTGCCAGCCGACAGGGGGCGGGTTGGGAAAAACTGTTTTTT.

This clonotype was seen a handful of times. V and J are TRBV4-2 and TRBJ1-1, with D uncertain. Germline V gives CDR1 LGHNA, CDR2 YNFKEQ. V was trimmed by 0 bases and J by 0 bases, leaving 8 bases between them. The CDR3 runs to 15 residues. In nucleotides, the CDR3 is TGTGCCAGCAGCCAAGAACCGGGGATGAACACTGAAGCTTTCTTT. It translates to CASSQEPGMNTEAFF.

The chain recombines TRBV6-6 with TRBJ2-4, with TRBD1 matching over 7 bases. The CDR3 contains 14 residues. With 6 bases clipped from V and 6 bases from J, the junction kept 8 bases outside the gene matches. Germline CDR1 MNHNY, CDR2 SVGAGI (reference sequence). CDR3 region: CASRRDRGRNIQYF. DNA of the CDR3: TGTGCCAGCAGACGGGACAGAGGGAGAAACATTCAGTACTTC.

The chain couples TRBV5-1 to TRBJ2-3; no clear D. The CDR3 is 16 amino acids. Looked up from germline, CDR1 is SGHRS and CDR2 is YFSETQ. V lost 2 bases and J 5 bases, leaving 18 bases between the germline ends. The CDR3 coding sequence is TGCGCCAGCAGCTTTTTCCGGGTCAAGACCCTAGATACGCAGTATTTT. Amino acid sequence: CASSFFRVKTLDTQYF.

This clonotype was seen only a few times. The chain recombines TRBV9 with TRBJ1-2; unclear D gene. Trimming removed 1 base from V and 0 bases from J, with 10 bases in between. The CDR3 runs 15 residues. Germline V gene sequence: CDR1 SGDLS, CDR2 YYNGEE. DNA for the CDR3: TGTGCCAGCAGCGTATCTGGGCCAGCTAACTATGGCTACACCTTC. Translation: CASSVSGPANYGYTF.